Below, 30 T cell receptor delta chains from the same sample are listed, as sequenced in a study of gamma-delta T cells after stem cell transplantation. TCRdb redid clone calling on the RT-PCR reads using CATT. The sample yields some 500 delta-chain clones, approximately 1.4% seen once. Sample: gamma-delta T cells. Source of these receptors: a human donor. It is not recorded whose cells these are; they may come from a transplant donor.

The rearrangement links TRDV2 to TRDJ1; TRDD3 aligns across 13 bases. V gave up 3 bases and J gave up 10 bases; unmatched junction bases: 7. The length of the CDR3 is 14 residues. The V gene's germline CDR1 is GEAIGNYY and CDR2 EKD. The CDR3 protein is CACDALLGDTALIF. The CDR3, as DNA: TGTGCCTGTGACGCCTTACTGGGGGATACGGCACTCATCTTT.

About this clone itself: The protein held in TCRdb is that of a much larger clone and does not match this DNA's translation at residue 5, likely because of a read error; the protein shown is translated from the DNA. V usage is TRDV2 and J usage is TRDJ1, with TRDD3 matching 8 bases. V lost 2 bases to trimming and J lost 0 bases; unmatched junction nucleotides: 16. CDR3 length equals 19 residues. Germline V gene data show CDR1 as GEAIGNYY and CDR2 as EKD. CDR3 region: CACDNLLGAPLPYTDKLIF. CDR3 coding DNA: TGTGCCTGTGACAACTTACTGGGGGCTCCCCTACCGTACACCGATAAACTCATCTTT.

As to this clone: The likely explanation is a read error, given a far larger clone one base away. The sample carries other DNA sequences with the same CDR3. The rearrangement joins TRDV2 to TRDJ1; D remains unclear. This CDR3 is built from 15 residues. CDR1 is GEAIGNYY, CDR2 EKD, per germline. CDR3 in DNA: TGTGCCTGTGACACCGTCGGAACGTACACTGATAAACTCATCTTT. Translation: CACDTVGTYTDKLIF.

Sample share makes this clone hyperexpanded. Within the sample, other DNA sequences also encode this same CDR3. The rearrangement uses TRDV2 and TRDJ1; 8 bases agree with TRDD3. This CDR3 has 14 amino acids. Trimming removed 3 bases from V and 2 bases from J; junction bases left unmatched: 4. Germline V gene sequence: CDR1 GEAIGNYY, CDR2 EKD. CDR3: CACDRLGETDKLIF. CDR3 bases: TGTGCCTGTGACCGGCTGGGGGAGACCGATAAACTCATCTTT.

In the case of this clone: A far larger clone is only one base removed, so a read error is likely. The sample contains more than one DNA sequence encoding this CDR3. The chain recombines TRDV2 with TRDJ1; TRDD3 aligns across 13 bases. V trimming: 3 bases; J trimming: 11 bases; junction bases outside the gene matches: 8. The V gene's germline CDR1 is GEAIGNYY and CDR2 EKD. CDR3 length equals 14 residues. The CDR3: CACDRILGDTALIF. CDR3 in DNA: TGTGCCTGTGACCGAATACTGGGGGATACGGCGCTCATCTTT.

Turning to this clone: Since a far larger clone is one base different, this is likely a read error. The chain links TRDV1 to TRDJ1; 8 positions match TRDD3. The CDR3 totals 23 residues. The germline CDR1 and CDR2 sequences are TSWWSYY and QGS. As DNA, the CDR3 is TGTGCTCTTGGGGCATCCCACCCCTCCCTTTGGGGGATTAGGCGCGGGTTCACCGATATACTCATCTTT. Translating it yields CALGASHPSLWGIRRGFTDILIF.

This clone was picked up a small number of times. For this DNA, TCRdb reports the protein of a much larger clone, which diverges at residue 3, most likely from a read error; the protein presented here is translated directly from the DNA. This chain links TRDV2 with TRDJ1, with D unresolved. The germline V gene has CDR1 GEAIGNYY and CDR2 EKD. The CDR3 consists of 15 residues. As DNA, the CDR3 is TGTGCCGGTGACACCGTCGGAACGTACACCGATAAACTCATCTTT. Encoded protein: CAGDTVGTYTDKLIF.

This clone was detected only a few times. TCRdb assigns this DNA the protein of a much larger clone, which departs from its translation at residue 10; this likely reflects a read error, and the protein shown comes from translating the DNA. The genes are TRDV2 and TRDJ3, with 8 bases that match TRDD3. This CDR3 has 19 residues. Germline V lookup: CDR1 GEAIGNYY, CDR2 EKD. CDR3 protein: CACDTAGIPISWDTRRMFF. In DNA, the CDR3 is TGTGCCTGTGACACCGCGGGGATACCAATCTCCTGGGACACCCGACGGATGTTTTTC.

This clone was observed a few times. Since a far larger clone is one base different, this is likely a read error. This rearrangement joins TRDV1 to TRDJ1; D might be TRDD3 (6 bases). The ends were cut back, 1 base at V and 0 bases at J, with 30 bases in the middle. The CDR3 covers 22 residues. The V gene's germline CDR1 is TSWWSYY and CDR2 QGS. CDR3 nucleotides: TGTGCTCTTGGGGAACGACCCAAACGCCTGGGGCCCTGTGGGGATTACACCGATAAACTCATCTTT. Translating it yields CALGERPKRLGPCGDYTDKLIF.

In the case of this clone: TCRdb's entry gives the protein of a much larger clone, which mismatches this DNA's translation at residue 10, likely from a read error; the protein reported here is translated from the DNA. The chain is built from TRDV3 and TRDJ1, with D maybe TRDD2 (5 bases). Germline values: CDR1 TVYSNPD, CDR2 GDNSRS (reference sequence). Trimming pared 1 base from V and 3 bases from J, leaving 33 bases between. This CDR3 has 20 residues. The chain's CDR3 is CAFTTPSSPMGELESDKLIF. CDR3 in DNA: TGTGCCTTTACCACCCCTTCTTCGCCGATGGGTGAATTAGAATCCGATAAACTCATCTTT.

Concerning this clone: Only one base separates this from a far larger clonotype, so it likely reflects a read error. Additional DNA sequences in this sample encode the identical CDR3. This chain links TRDV2 with TRDJ3; 8 nucleotides line up with TRDD3. This CDR3 is built from 19 residues. CDR1 is GEAIGNYY and CDR2 is EKD in the germline V gene. CDR3: CACDTAGIPSSWDTRQMFF. CDR3 sequence (DNA): TGTGCCTGCGACACCGCGGGGATACCAAGCTCCTGGGACACCCGACAGATGTTTTTC.

Relative to its sample, this clone is hyperexpanded. Other nucleotide sequences in the sample specify the same CDR3. This chain connects TRDV2 to TRDJ1, with TRDD3 identical over 8 bases. The CDR3 sequence is 18 residues long. Germline assignment: CDR1 GEAIGNYY and CDR2 EKD. V lost 3 bases to trimming and J lost 3 bases; unmatched junction nucleotides: 17. The CDR3 spells CACDPVSGDTPGPDKLIF. The CDR3 DNA sequence: TGTGCCTGTGACCCAGTTTCTGGGGATACCCCCGGGCCCGATAAACTCATCTTT.

This clone was seen more than once but under ten times. This clone may be a read error of a much larger clone one base away. Distinct nucleotide sequences in the sample also encode this CDR3. CDR3 in DNA: TGTGCTCTAGGGGAACTAGTGATGGGGGCATACACCGATAAACTCATCTTT. Translating gives CALGELVMGAYTDKLIF. The genes are TRDV1 and TRDJ1, with a weak D call TRDD3 (6 bases). Germline V gene data show CDR1 as TSWWSYY and CDR2 as QGS. The CDR3 length is 17 residues.

To note about this clone: A far larger clone is only one base removed, so a read error is likely. Other DNA sequences from this sample encode an identical CDR3 as well. The V gene is TRDV1, the J gene TRDJ1; TRDD2 matches at 7 bases. This CDR3 has 24 residues. Germline V gene lookup returns CDR1 TSWWSYY and CDR2 QGS. The CDR3 nucleotides are TGTGCCCTTGGGGAACTCTCTGCCTTCCTGGGTATACGGCACCCTTCCTGGTACACCGATAAACTCATCTTT. Protein: CALGELSAFLGIRHPSWYTDKLIF.

Points on this clone: A single base is all that separates this from a far larger clone, so a read error is likely. The V and J genes are TRDV2 and TRDJ3; 7 bases fit TRDD3. With V trimmed by 0 bases and J by 1 base, 5 bases remained unmatched. The CDR3 is 18 residues long. CDR1 and CDR2 (germline): GEAIGNYY, EKD. The CDR3 nucleotides read TGTGCCTGTGACACCGTGCTGGGGGCATCCTGGGACACCCGACAGATGTTTTTC. This translates into CACDTVLGASWDTRQMFF.

This clone was found a few times. A read error may explain this, as a much larger clone is one base away. The sample has other DNA sequences that encode this CDR3 too. The chain employs TRDV1 and TRDJ2; TRDD3 matches 10 bases. Germline CDR1 and CDR2: TSWWSYY and QGS. This CDR3 has 23 residues. The V gene end was trimmed by 5 bases and the J gene end by 3 bases; junction bases not matched to a gene: 27. CDR3 sequence (DNA): TGTGCTCTTGGGACTCTGTGGAAAATCTCTCGGTACTGGGGGATTGGCCTGACAGCACAACTCTTCTTT. Amino acids: CALGTLWKISRYWGIGLTAQLFF.

The chain couples TRDV2 to TRDJ1; the match to TRDD3 covers 12 bases. TCRdb carries no J gene annotation; the J gene was assigned here by matching the DNA with germline. V gave up 3 bases and J gave up 2 bases; unmatched junction bases: 15. The CDR3 spans 19 residues. CDR1 GEAIGNYY and CDR2 EKD come from the germline V gene. CDR3 nucleotides: TGTGCCTGTGACGGCCTTCCTCTTACTGGGGGATACAAGACCGATAAACTCATCTTT. It yields the protein CACDGLPLTGGYKTDKLIF.

For this clone: The TCRdb protein, from a much larger clone, departs from this DNA's translation at residue 3, likely by read error; the protein shown derives from the DNA. The chain is built from TRDV2 and TRDJ1, with 7 positions matching TRDD3. CDR1 and CDR2 (germline): GEAIGNYY, EKD. This CDR3 is 18 amino acids long. The CDR3 DNA reads as TGTGCCCGTGACCAACTGGGGACACATACCTCCCCCACTGGTAAACTCATCTTT. Translated: CARDQLGTHTSPTGKLIF.

By its share, this clone is hyperexpanded. This sample includes further DNA sequences coding for the same CDR3. V gene TRDV2 combines with J gene TRDJ1; no definite D call. This CDR3 spans 15 amino acids. Germline CDR1 is GEAIGNYY and CDR2 is EKD. V lost 0 bases, J lost 2 bases, and 12 bases lay in between. The DNA for the CDR3 is TGTGCCTGTGACACCGTCAGTGCCTTAACCGATAAACTCATCTTT. Amino acids: CACDTVSALTDKLIF.

This clone came up a few times. A read error likely explains this, since a far larger clone differs by one base. The sample contains more than one DNA sequence encoding this CDR3. J is TRDJ1 and V is TRDV2; the match to TRDD3 covers 8 bases. This CDR3 comprises 19 residues. Germline-derived CDR1 and CDR2 are GEAIGNYY and EKD. CDR3 region: CACDKLLGAPLPYTDKLIF. CDR3 sequence (DNA): TGTGCTTGTGACAAATTACTGGGGGCTCCCCTACCGTACACCGATAAACTCATCTTT.

This clone rates as hyperexpanded (1% or more). Other DNA variants within this sample encode the same CDR3. The chain is built from TRDV2 and TRDJ1; 11 nucleotides agree with TRDD3. CDR3 size: 15 residues. Germline CDR1 is GEAIGNYY and CDR2 is EKD. V gave up 2 bases and J gave up 1 base; unmatched junction bases: 2. The CDR3 nucleotides are TGTGCCTGTGACAAACTGGGGGATAGCACCGATAAACTCATCTTT. It specifies CACDKLGDSTDKLIF.

To note about this clone: A far larger clone is a single base away, which makes a read error likely. The chain combines TRDV1 with TRDJ1; 8 bases are shared with TRDD3. The CDR3 loop spans 23 amino acids. Germline trimming cut 4 bases from V and 1 base from J; bases unmatched to any gene: 29. The germline V gene encodes CDR1 TSWWSYY and CDR2 QGS. The CDR3 protein is CALGASHPSLWGIRRGLTDKLIF. In DNA, the CDR3 is TGTGCTCTTGGGGCATCCCACCCCTCCCTTTGGGGGATTAGGCGCGGGCTCACCGATAAACTCATCTTT.

This clone was detected a few times. Translating this DNA gives a protein that differs at residue 9 from the TCRdb one, which belongs to a much larger clone; a read error is likely, and the protein shown is this translation. The rearrangement joins TRDV2 to TRDJ3; weak D call: TRDD3 (6 bases). CDR3 length equals 19 residues. Deletions cut 0 bases from V and 0 bases from J, with 14 bases between. CDR1 GEAIGNYY and CDR2 EKD come from the germline V gene. CDR3 protein: CACDTGDSTSSWDTRQMFF. In DNA form, the CDR3 reads TGTGCCTGTGACACCGGGGATTCTACCTCCTCCTGGGACACCCGACAGATGTTTTTC.

Of note for this clone: The protein given by TCRdb reflects a much larger clone and differs at residue 17 from this DNA's translation, likely from a read error; the protein shown is the DNA's translation. The gene calls are TRDV1 and TRDJ1; D tentatively reads TRDD2 or TRDD3 (7 bases each). V shed 0 bases and J shed 2 bases, with 40 bases lying between them. Germline V gene lookup returns CDR1 TSWWSYY and CDR2 QGS. The CDR3 runs 25 residues. The CDR3 nucleotides read TGTGCTCTTGGGGAACTTGGGCAATTCCTACCCATCGGGCGGTACTGGGGACACAAGACCGATAAACTCATCTTT. This sequence encodes CALGELGQFLPIGRYWGHKTDKLIF.

This clone came up a few times. TCRdb's protein for this DNA is that of a much larger clone and differs from the translation at residue 5, likely a read error; the protein shown is the DNA translation. The V call is TRDV2, the J call TRDJ1; 10 nucleotides align to TRDD3. The ends lost 4 bases at V and 2 bases at J; junction bases unmatched: 6. The germline gives CDR1 GEAIGNYY, CDR2 EKD. The CDR3 is 15 residues long. Here the CDR3 DNA reads TGTGCCTGTGATCCACTACTGGGGGATACCGATAAACTCATCTTT. Translated, it gives CACDPLLGDTDKLIF.

This clone was counted only a few times. A far larger clone is just one base off, so this is likely a read error. Other DNA sequences in the sample encode the same CDR3. V and J are TRDV2 and TRDJ1; perhaps TRDD3 as D (6 bases). The CDR3 contains 21 residues. V lost 3 bases and J 4 bases, leaving 35 bases between the germline ends. From germline, CDR1 is GEAIGNYY and CDR2 EKD. CDR3 coding DNA: TGTGCCTGTGACCCACTCCAAACACAGGTGACTGGGCTAAAAGGCGGCGATAAACTCATCTTT. Translated: CACDPLQTQVTGLKGGDKLIF.

A few counts support this clone. A read error is the likely source, as a far larger clone sits one nucleotide away. This specimen includes other DNA sequences encoding the same CDR3. This chain connects TRDV2 to TRDJ1; 8 bases match TRDD3. The CDR3 covers 19 residues. The V gene end was trimmed by 3 bases and the J gene end by 2 bases; junction bases not matched to a gene: 19. CDR1 is GEAIGNYY and CDR2 is EKD in the germline V gene. CDR3 sequence: CACDPLGIPAWGTTDKLIF. For the CDR3, the DNA is TGTGCCTGTGACCCCCTGGGAATTCCCGCCTGGGGGACGACCGATAAACTCATCTTT.

The table lists this clone with a few counts. A far larger clone is a single base away, which makes a read error likely. The same CDR3 arises from other DNA sequences in this sample as well. CDR3 DNA sequence: TGTGCCTGCGACCGGCTGGGGGAGACCGATAAACTCATCTTT. This encodes CACDRLGETDKLIF. V gene TRDV2 combines with J gene TRDJ1, with TRDD3 matching 8 bases. The CDR3 loop spans 14 amino acids. Per germline, CDR1 GEAIGNYY and CDR2 EKD. The V and J ends lost 7 bases and 2 bases, in that order; junction bases with no gene match: 8.

The sample holds a few counts of this clone. The protein recorded in TCRdb matches a much larger clone and deviates from this DNA's translation at residue 9, suggesting a read error; the protein here is obtained by translating the DNA. The CDR3 loop is CACDQLGTRTSPTGKLIF. In nucleotides, the CDR3 is TGTGCCTGTGACCAACTGGGGACACGTACCTCCCCCACTGGTAAACTCATCTTT. This sequence joins TRDV2 and TRDJ1; TRDD3 matches at 7 bases. Unmatched junction bases numbered 22, after V lost 3 bases and J lost 7 bases. The CDR3 sequence is 18 residues long. CDR1 is GEAIGNYY and CDR2 is EKD in the germline V gene.

This clone showed up just a few times. A read error is the likely source, as a far larger clone sits one nucleotide away. Other DNA sequences in the sample encode the same CDR3. J is TRDJ3 and V is TRDV2, with 7 bases aligning to TRDD3. The CDR3 is made up of 18 amino acids. Per germline, CDR1 GEAIGNYY and CDR2 EKD. The CDR3 DNA is TGTGCCTGTGACACCGTGCTGGGGGTATCCTGGGACACACGACAGATGTTTTTC. Encoded protein: CACDTVLGVSWDTRQMFF.